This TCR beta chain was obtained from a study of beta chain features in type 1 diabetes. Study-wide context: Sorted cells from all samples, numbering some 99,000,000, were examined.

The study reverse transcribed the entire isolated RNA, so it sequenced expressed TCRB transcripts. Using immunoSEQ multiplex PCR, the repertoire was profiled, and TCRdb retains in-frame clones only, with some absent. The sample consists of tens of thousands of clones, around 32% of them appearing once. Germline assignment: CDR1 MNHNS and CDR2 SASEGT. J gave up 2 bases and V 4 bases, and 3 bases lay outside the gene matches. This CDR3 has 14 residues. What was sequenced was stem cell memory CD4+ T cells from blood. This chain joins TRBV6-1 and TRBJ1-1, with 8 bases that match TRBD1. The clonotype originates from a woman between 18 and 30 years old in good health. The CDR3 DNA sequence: TGTGCCAGCAGTGCCCAGGGGGCAAACACTGAAGCTTTCTTT. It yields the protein CASSAQGANTEAFF.